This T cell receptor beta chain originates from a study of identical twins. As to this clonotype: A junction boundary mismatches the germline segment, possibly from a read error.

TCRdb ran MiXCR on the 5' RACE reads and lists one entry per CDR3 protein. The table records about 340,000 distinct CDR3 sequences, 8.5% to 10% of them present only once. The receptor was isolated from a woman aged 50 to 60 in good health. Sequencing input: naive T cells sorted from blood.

The CDR3 reads CASSGQGAYVQYF. CDR3 coding DNA: TGTGCCAGCAGTGGACAGGGGGCCTACGTGCAGTACTTC. The chain recombines TRBV2 with TRBJ2-7; TRBD1 aligns across 10 bases. Germline V CDR1 and CDR2: SNHLY, FYNNEI. CDR3 size: 13 residues.